What follows is one T cell receptor (beta chain) and its context. The sample belongs to a study of blood T cell repertoires in COVID-19. Per the study methods: Cell counts per sample came from amplifying reference gene primers. The protocol was immunoSEQ multiplex PCR, while the TCRdb copy is restricted to in-frame clones and leaves out a portion. V, J and clone size are those of that table, while D and trimming were read from the DNA. The profile shows over 200,000 clones, about 83% of them singletons. The TCR was taken from a woman in her 50s with active or convalescent COVID-19. Material: peripheral blood.

CDR3 coding DNA: TGTGCCAGCAGCTTGGGACTAGGGTATGATACGCAGTATTTT. Amino acids: CASSLGLGYDTQYF. The chain links TRBV5-5 to TRBJ2-3, with a weak D call TRBD2 (6 bases). Germline V gene lookup returns CDR1 SGHKS and CDR2 YYEKEE (reference sequence). Deletions cut 0 bases from V and 6 bases from J, with 11 bases between. The CDR3 consists of 14 residues.